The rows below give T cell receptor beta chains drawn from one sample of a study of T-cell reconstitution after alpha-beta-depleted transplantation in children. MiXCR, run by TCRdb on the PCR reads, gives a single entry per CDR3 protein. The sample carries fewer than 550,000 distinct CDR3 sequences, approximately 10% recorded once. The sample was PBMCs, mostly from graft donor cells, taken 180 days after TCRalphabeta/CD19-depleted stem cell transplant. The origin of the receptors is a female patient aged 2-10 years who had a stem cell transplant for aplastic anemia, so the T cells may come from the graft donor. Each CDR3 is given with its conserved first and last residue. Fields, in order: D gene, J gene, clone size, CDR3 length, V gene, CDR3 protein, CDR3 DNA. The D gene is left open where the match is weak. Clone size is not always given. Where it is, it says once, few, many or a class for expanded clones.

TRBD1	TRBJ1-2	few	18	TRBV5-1	CASSQSPGTGGSNYGYTF	TGCGCCAGCAGCCAAAGCCCCGGGACAGGGGGCTCAAACTATGGCTACACCTTC
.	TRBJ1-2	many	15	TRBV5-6	CASSLGSGAHYGYTF	TGTGCCAGCAGCTTGGGGTCAGGGGCTCACTATGGCTACACCTTC
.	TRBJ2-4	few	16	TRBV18	CASSPPGPGAKRIQYF	TGTGCCAGCTCACCACCGGGGCCGGGGGCGAAAAGAATTCAGTACTTC
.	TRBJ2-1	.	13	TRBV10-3	CAISGDVDNEQFF	TGTGCCATCAGTGGGGACGTCGACAATGAGCAGTTCTTC
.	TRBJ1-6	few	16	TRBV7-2	CASSLVYSATPSPLHF	TGTGCCAGCAGCCTTGTGTACTCCGCAACTCCTTCACCCCTCCACTTT
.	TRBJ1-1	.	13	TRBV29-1	CSVERLYTPEAFF	TGCAGCGTGGAACGTCTATACACCCCTGAAGCTTTCTTT
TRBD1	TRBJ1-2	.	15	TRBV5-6	CASRISGTGAAGYTF	TGTGCCAGCAGAATTTCCGGGACAGGGGCGGCTGGCTACACCTTC
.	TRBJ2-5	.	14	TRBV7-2	CASSFYKGGETQYF	TGTGCCAGCAGCTTCTACAAAGGGGGAGAGACCCAGTACTTC
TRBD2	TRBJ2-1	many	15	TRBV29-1	CSVEGSSGPYNEQFF	TGCAGCGTTGAAGGCTCTAGCGGCCCCTACAATGAGCAGTTCTTC
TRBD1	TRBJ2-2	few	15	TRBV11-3	CASSHGQGVPGELFF	TGTGCCAGCAGCCACGGACAGGGGGTGCCCGGGGAGCTGTTTTTT
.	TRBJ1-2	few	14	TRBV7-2	CASSLNWGNDGYTF	TGTGCCAGCAGCTTGAATTGGGGTAATGATGGCTACACCTTC
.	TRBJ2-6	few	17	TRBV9	CASSAPGWESGANVLTF	TGTGCCAGCAGCGCACCCGGATGGGAATCTGGGGCCAACGTCCTGACTTTC
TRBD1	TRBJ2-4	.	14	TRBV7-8	CASSGGTGGNIQYF	TGTGCCAGCAGCGGGGGGACAGGGGGAAACATTCAGTACTTC
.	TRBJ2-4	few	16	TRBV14	CASSHIQGPLGNIQYF	TGTGCCAGCAGCCATATCCAGGGACCCCTTGGGAACATTCAGTACTTC
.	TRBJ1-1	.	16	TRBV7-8	CASSPEIRGLNTEAFF	TGTGCCAGCAGCCCAGAGATCAGGGGATTGAACACTGAAGCTTTCTTT
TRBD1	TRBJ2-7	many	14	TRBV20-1	CSASPGTVDYEQYF	TGCAGTGCTAGCCCCGGGACAGTTGACTACGAGCAGTACTTC
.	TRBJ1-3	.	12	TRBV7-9	CASSPRGPSIYF	TGTGCCAGCAGCCCGCGGGGACCTTCCATATATTTT
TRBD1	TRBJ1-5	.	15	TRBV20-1	CSARLPTGSNQPQHF	TGCAGTGCTAGGTTACCGACAGGGTCGAATCAGCCCCAGCATTTT
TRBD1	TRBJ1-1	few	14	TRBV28	CASSDRGLDTEAFF	TGTGCCAGCAGTGACAGGGGGCTGGACACTGAAGCTTTCTTT
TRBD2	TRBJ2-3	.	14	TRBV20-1	CSAALAGGVDTQYF	TGCAGTGCGGCACTAGCGGGAGGCGTAGATACGCAGTATTTT
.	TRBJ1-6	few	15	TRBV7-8	CASSWVSSYNSPLHF	TGTGCCAGCAGCTGGGTTAGCTCCTATAATTCACCCCTCCACTTT
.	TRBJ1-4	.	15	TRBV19	CASSMFRNWAEKLFF	TGTGCCAGTAGTATGTTTCGGAACTGGGCTGAAAAACTGTTTTTT
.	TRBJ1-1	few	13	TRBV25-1	CASSEFGNTEAFF	TGTGCCAGCAGTGAATTTGGGAACACTGAAGCTTTCTTT
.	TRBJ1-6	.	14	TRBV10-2	CASSEATANSPLHF	TGCGCCAGCAGTGAGGCGACGGCGAATTCACCCCTCCACTTT